This TCR beta chain comes out of a study of T cell responses to AZD1222 COVID-19 vaccine (dated by TCRdb to 2020 to 2023). In the study overall: TCR sequencing was performed for more than 230 trial participants, of whom about 200 were given two doses of AZD1222 and approximately 25 were given two doses of MenACWY control vaccine. Trial participants were enrolled by age into 18-55, 56-69 and 70-plus year subgroups, with roughly 160, 29 and 62 TCR-sequenced participants respectively. Study-wide findings and limitations: Spike-specific TCR breadth and depth rose significantly after two AZD1222 doses compared with day 0 and with MenACWY recipients. Because no day 14 peak-response samples were available, repertoires were characterized only after the peak T cell response. Only five or six AZD1222 recipients were SARS-CoV-2 seropositive at baseline, limiting conclusions about previously exposed vaccinees. The vaccine-associated CD4 TCRs covered the entire spike protein, and the dominant responses fell in regions 160-218 and 743-854. Nearly half of unique spike-specific TCRs reportedly recognized epitopes outside regions mutated in the B.1.351 and B.1.1.7 variants. Most participants were white British and females outnumbered males, and the authors suggested that clonal diversity may have been underestimated. In the small 56-69-year group, the increase in depth fell short of significance, most likely because of low power.

This specimen's time point label, per the study, means: about 28 days (+/-7) after the second vaccine dose. AZD1222 recipients with second doses at about 4 weeks or about 12 weeks were pooled, because spike-specific TCR depth and breadth did not differ between schedules. Vaccinee samples were obtained from the UK trials COV001 and COV002, which included a single-blind randomized controlled phase 2/3 trial of AZD1222 (ChAdOx1 nCoV-19) in healthy adults. For TCRbeta chain sequencing, PBMC samples were collected from trial participants at day 0 and at day 28 after the second dose. Trimmed from V: 2 bases; trimmed from J: 5 bases; junction bases lacking a gene match: 0. The CDR3, cysteine through phenylalanine, is 13 amino acids long. The kept DNA is CDR3 alone, 39 bases in frame from the first base. CDR1 MNHNS and CDR2 SASEGT were looked up in the germline V gene. For this clone: Its cognate antigen has yet to be identified. Within one base of it there is no much larger clone, and no base qualities were kept.

The CDR3 regions of human TCRbeta chains were analyzed by immunosequencing. The authors processed their data as follows. TCRs in the repertoires were matched against a reference library of SARS-CoV-2-specific TCRs that had been generated with the MIRA antigen-specificity platform. Breadth was defined as the fraction of unique TCRs that were SARS-CoV-2-associated, and depth was defined as the fraction of total T cells that were SARS-CoV-2-associated. Using the MIRA data, each spike-specific TCR was mapped to the spike region that the TCR reacts to and placed in a CD4 or CD8 class. Log10-transformed breadth and depth values were compared by one-way ANOVA with Sidak's multiple comparisons tests. The table comes from immuneACCESS by way of TCRdb, which keeps in-frame sequences with V and J called. Part of the clones is missing from these tables; in studies checked, under half for an unresolved V gene and the rest for unknown reasons. V, J and clone size were drawn from that table, and D and trimming were deduced from the DNA. The sample data list 160,000 or so clones, and 85% to 95% of these were observed just once. The ten top clones hold about 1.6% of the sample.

Material: peripheral blood, obtained 28 days after the second AZD1222 dose. Rearrangement joined TRBV6-1 to TRBJ1-5, with TRBD1 matching 7 junction bases. The TCR comes from an adult who received the AZD1222 COVID-19 vaccine. The CDR3 protein is CASSETGDQPQHF. The DNA sequence is TGTGCCAGCAGTGAAACAGGGGATCAGCCCCAGCATTTT.